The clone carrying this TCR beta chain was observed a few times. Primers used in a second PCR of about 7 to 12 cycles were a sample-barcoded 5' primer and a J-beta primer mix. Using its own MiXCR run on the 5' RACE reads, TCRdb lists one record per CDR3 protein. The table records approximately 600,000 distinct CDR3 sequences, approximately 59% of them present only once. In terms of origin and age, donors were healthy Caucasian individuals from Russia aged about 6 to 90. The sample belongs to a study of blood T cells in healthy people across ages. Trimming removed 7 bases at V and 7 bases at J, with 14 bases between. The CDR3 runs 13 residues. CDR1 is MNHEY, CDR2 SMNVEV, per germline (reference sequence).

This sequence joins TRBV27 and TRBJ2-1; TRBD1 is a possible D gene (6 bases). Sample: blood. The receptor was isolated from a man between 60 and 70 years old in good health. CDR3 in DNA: TGTGCCAGCAAGACCCGTAGGGGGAATGAGCAGTTCTTC. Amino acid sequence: CASKTRRGNEQFF.